The subject of this entry is one T cell receptor beta chain. Each gene name is a mouse one. As to time point: mouse harvest day 7 after allogeneic transplant. The graft held 10^6 splenic CD5+ T cells and 10^7 T-cell-depleted bone marrow cells. This specimen belongs to a study of tissue T cells after allogeneic stem cell transplantation. The method was immunoSEQ multiplex PCR; TCRdb's version includes in-frame clones alone and lacks a portion of them. The sample lists more than 4,000 clones; around 50% were seen once. Specimen: gut tissue. The TCR originated in a female BALB/c mouse given C57BL/6 T cells with graft-versus-host disease after an allogeneic hematopoietic cell transplant.

The sequenced part of the CDR3 DNA is TGTGCCAGCTCTCCTACAGGGGAGGGCACCTTGTAC. As protein: CASSPTGEGTLY. The full CDR3 sequence reads CASSPTGEGTLYF. The gene calls are TRBV12-1 and TRBJ2-4, with TRBD1 matching 7 bases. The read comes to an end 1 residue before the CDR3 does, leaving the germline J gene to fill in the end. The CDR3 has 13 amino acids. Trimming removed 2 bases from V and 8 bases from J; junction bases left unmatched: 6. Germline V CDR1 and CDR2: SGHSN, HYEKVE.